Described below is a single TCR beta chain sequence and its context. The PCR was carried out with 60 Vbeta primers and 13 Jbeta primers. Method: immunoSEQ multiplex PCR; TCRdb's copy keeps in-frame clones and lacks some. The specimen's table records 110,000 to 150,000 clones. Deletions cut 6 bases from V and 2 bases from J, with 11 bases between. The germline V gene has CDR1 SNHLY and CDR2 FYNNEI. The CDR3 is 15 residues long. The record originates from a study of cytomegalovirus exposure and HLA in healthy donors. The source of this sequence is a man aged 35 to 55 in good health and CMV-seronegative. The rearrangement joins TRBV2 to TRBJ2-6, with a tentative D call TRBD1 (5 bases). The sequencing input was PBMCs. The CDR3 reads CASRGRQAGANVLTF. In nucleotides, the CDR3 is TGTGCCAGCAGGGGGCGGCAGGCTGGGGCCAACGTCCTGACTTTC.